Shown below are 27 T cell receptor beta chains from a single sample sequenced in a study of T cells in tuberculosis. The protocol was immunoSEQ multiplex PCR, while the TCRdb copy is restricted to in-frame clones and leaves out a portion. The sample includes roughly 28,000 clones, nearly 90% of them seen just once. The specimen was PBMCs. These receptors all come from a donor aged 10 to 29 with latent tuberculosis or without tuberculosis infection.

With respect to this clone: The identical CDR3 is also encoded by other nucleotide sequences in the sample. V and J are TRBV20-1 and TRBJ1-2, with TRBD1 as a possible D gene (6 bases). CDR3 length: 11 residues. Trimming cost V 6 bases and J 6 bases, with 11 bases left between them. Germline loops: CDR1 DFQATT, CDR2 SNEGSKA (reference sequence). The CDR3 here is CSASQGDGYTF. In nucleotides, the CDR3 is TGCAGTGCCTCACAGGGAGATGGCTACACCTTC.

The chain links TRBV7-2 to TRBJ1-6; no firm D call. There are 18 residues in the CDR3. Germline lookup yields CDR1 SGHTA and CDR2 FQGNSA. Trimming removed 3 bases at V and 6 bases at J, with 21 bases between. CDR3 residues: CASSLTSAEDTVNSPLHF. CDR3 bases: TGTGCCAGCAGCTTGACCTCCGCCGAGGATACCGTTAATTCACCCCTCCACTTT.

V usage is TRBV7-9 and J usage is TRBJ2-5, with D unclear. Germline CDR1 is SEHNR and CDR2 is FQNEAQ (reference sequence). V was clipped by 5 bases and J by 5 bases, with 6 bases between them. The CDR3 covers 11 residues. CDR3 loop: CASSPGETQYF. CDR3 DNA: TGTGCCAGCAGCCCCGGGGAGACCCAGTACTTC.

This chain uses TRBV6-5 with TRBJ1-2; D not certain. Trimming removed 6 bases at V and 0 bases at J, with 8 bases between. The germline gives CDR1 MNHEY, CDR2 SVGAGI. The length of the CDR3 is 13 residues. Written as DNA, the CDR3 is TGTGCCAGCAGCCCAGGCGCTAACTATGGCTACACCTTC. Translation: CASSPGANYGYTF.

This sequence joins TRBV19 and TRBJ1-1; possibly TRBD1 for D (6 bases). V was pared by 7 bases and J by 3 bases, with 15 bases between. This CDR3 region has 14 residues. CDR1 is LNHDA and CDR2 is SQIVND in the germline V gene (reference sequence). The CDR3, as DNA: TGTGCCAGTATCCAGGGGTTTGGGGACACTGAAGCTTTCTTT. It specifies CASIQGFGDTEAFF. Supplemented by reference TRBV19 and TRBJ1-1, the full variable domain reads DGGITQSPKYLFRKEGQNVTLSCEQNLNHDAMYWYRQDPGQGLRLIYYSQIVNDFQKGDIAEGYSVSREKKESFPLTVTSAQKNPTAFYLCASIQGFGDTEAFFGQGTRLTVV.

This clone was seen only once. V gene TRBV11-1 combines with J gene TRBJ2-7, with 9 bases fitting TRBD1. The CDR3 extends over 13 amino acids. Trimming removed 5 bases from V and 5 bases from J; junction bases left unmatched: 4. Per the germline V gene, CDR1 is SGHAT and CDR2 is FQDESV (reference sequence). CDR3 bases: TGTGCCAGCAGCCGGGACAGGGTGAACGAGCAGTACTTC. It codes for CASSRDRVNEQYF.

This clone has just one count. For the CDR3, the DNA is TGTGCCAGCAGCTTAGGTGGCGGGGGGCCCGCGAACACCGGGGAGCTGTTTTTT. This sequence encodes CASSLGGGGPANTGELFF. The rearrangement uses TRBV7-9 and TRBJ2-2; the match to TRBD2 covers 8 bases. The CDR3 spans 18 residues. J gave up 0 bases and V 1 base, and 7 bases lay outside the gene matches. CDR1 and CDR2 from the germline V gene are SEHNR and FQNEAQ (reference sequence). The variable domain in full, with the rest retrieved from reference TRBV7-9 and TRBJ2-2, is DTGVSQNPRHKITKRGQNVTFRCDPISEHNRLYWYRQTLGQGPEFLTYFQNEAQLEKSRLLSDRFSAERPKGSFSTLEIQRTEQGDSAMYLCASSLGGGGPANTGELFFGEGSRLTVL.

This clone was picked up one time. The V gene is TRBV28, the J gene TRBJ1-3; D possibly corresponds to TRBD1 (5 bases). Germline V CDR1 and CDR2: MDHEN, SYDVKM. The CDR3 consists of 17 residues. V lost 4 bases and J 3 bases, leaving 19 bases between the germline ends. The CDR3 DNA reads as TGTGCCAGCAGTTGGGGGGAGCGGGTCTGGAGTGGAAACACCATATATTTT. This codes for CASSWGERVWSGNTIYF.

J is TRBJ1-1 and V is TRBV5-1; 7 bases line up with TRBD1. The CDR3 has 12 residues. J was trimmed by 6 bases and V by 2 bases; bases with no gene match: 1. Germline CDR1 is SGHRS and CDR2 is YFSETQ. The CDR3 spells CASSFQGAEAFF. CDR3 sequence (DNA): TGCGCCAGCAGCTTTCAGGGGGCTGAAGCTTTCTTT.

This chain joins TRBV5-1 and TRBJ2-3, with D maybe TRBD1 (6 bases). Germline CDR1 SGHRS, CDR2 YFSETQ. CDR3 length: 16 amino acids. The V end was cut by 0 bases, the J end by 3 bases, with 14 bases between. The CDR3 here is CASSLAYREWTDTQYF. The CDR3 nucleotides are TGCGCCAGCAGCTTGGCCTACAGGGAATGGACAGATACGCAGTATTTT.

The chain joins TRBV15 to TRBJ2-2, with D perhaps TRBD2 (5 bases). The length of the CDR3 is 14 residues. V lost 3 bases, J lost 10 bases, and 15 bases lay in between. Germline CDR1 and CDR2: LNHNV and YYDKDF (reference sequence). The chain's CDR3 is CATSRSGQIVELFF. Written as DNA, the CDR3 is TGTGCCACCAGCAGGAGCGGTCAGATAGTGGAGCTGTTTTTT.

The rearrangement joins TRBV14 to TRBJ1-1, with a weak D call TRBD1 (5 bases). CDR1 and CDR2 from the germline V gene are SGHDN and FVKESK. Trimming removed 2 bases at V and 0 bases at J, with 10 bases between. This CDR3 region has 15 residues. CDR3 amino acids: CASSQRGRMNTEAFF. CDR3 nucleotides: TGTGCCAGCAGCCAAAGGGGCAGGATGAACACTGAAGCTTTCTTT.

The gene calls are TRBV13 and TRBJ2-1; TRBD2 matches at 11 bases. J gave up 4 bases and V 5 bases, and 7 bases lay outside the gene matches. Germline V gives CDR1 PRHDT, CDR2 FYEKMQ (reference sequence). The CDR3 extends over 16 amino acids. The DNA of the CDR3 is TGTGCCAGCAGCCGAGGGACTAGCGGAACTTACAATGAGCAGTTCTTC. Protein sequence: CASSRGTSGTYNEQFF.

The genes are TRBV2 and TRBJ1-1; D is ambiguous. Germline V CDR1 and CDR2: SNHLY, FYNNEI. This CDR3 spans 16 amino acids. Trimming shortened V by 8 bases and J by 0 bases, and 19 bases separated the two germline ends. CDR3 DNA sequence: TGTGCCAGCTGGCCACTGTTAAGAGGAATGAACACTGAAGCTTTCTTT. Residues: CASWPLLRGMNTEAFF.

This clone was recorded only once. The rearrangement links TRBV28 to TRBJ1-2; maybe TRBD1 (6 bases). The CDR3 is 16 amino acids. The germline V gene encodes CDR1 MDHEN and CDR2 SYDVKM. Trimming removed 5 bases at V and 0 bases at J, with 16 bases between. The CDR3 is CASSPIPQGSNYGYTF. Written as DNA, the CDR3 is TGTGCCAGCAGTCCGATACCACAGGGATCTAACTATGGCTACACCTTC.

The gene calls are TRBV19 and TRBJ1-5; D perhaps matches TRBD1 (6 bases). Trimming cost V 3 bases and J 7 bases, with 16 bases left between them. The CDR3 totals 15 residues. Germline CDR1 LNHDA, CDR2 SQIVND (reference sequence). The CDR3 region has the DNA TGTGCCAGTAGTATGGGGGCCCTCCAGGGGCAGCCCCAGCATTTT. Its translation is CASSMGALQGQPQHF.

This chain joins TRBV7-9 and TRBJ2-5; no reliable D call. CDR1 and CDR2 (germline): SEHNR, FQNEAQ (reference sequence). V was shortened by 5 bases and J by 1 base, with 2 bases between the two germline ends. This CDR3 region has 11 residues. CDR3 sequence (DNA): TGTGCCAGCAGCCGCCAAGAGACCCAGTACTTC. This encodes CASSRQETQYF. Supplemented by reference TRBV7-9 and TRBJ2-5, the full variable domain reads DTGVSQNPRHKITKRGQNVTFRCDPISEHNRLYWYRQTLGQGPEFLTYFQNEAQLEKSRLLSDRFSAERPKGSFSTLEIQRTEQGDSAMYLCASSRQETQYFGPGTRLLVL.

The chain employs TRBV29-1 and TRBJ2-3; D unclear. Germline CDR1 reads SQVTM; CDR2 reads ANQGSEA. The V end lost 5 bases, the J end lost 6 bases, and 12 bases lay between the germline ends. The CDR3 is 12 amino acids. The CDR3 sequence is CSVHLGRDTQYF. The DNA of the CDR3 is TGCAGCGTTCATCTAGGTCGGGATACGCAGTATTTT.

This rearrangement joins TRBV6-5 to TRBJ1-2; 7 bases map to TRBD1. Germline V gene data show CDR1 as MNHEY and CDR2 as SVGAGI. J gave up 4 bases and V 2 bases, and 7 bases lay outside the gene matches. This CDR3 region has 15 residues. The CDR3 region is CASSYDRDSAYGYTF. In DNA form, the CDR3 reads TGTGCCAGCAGTTACGATAGGGACAGTGCCTATGGCTACACCTTC.

J is TRBJ2-3 and V is TRBV5-1, with 9 positions matching TRBD1. Germline assignment: CDR1 SGHRS and CDR2 YFSETQ. V dropped 5 bases and J dropped 4; count of bases not matched to a gene: 5. This CDR3 is 14 amino acids long. The CDR3 DNA is TGCGCCAGCAGTAACAGGGGGCGAGCAGATACGCAGTATTTT. Residues: CASSNRGRADTQYF.

The chain joins TRBV28 to TRBJ2-1, with TRBD1 identical over 8 bases. V lost 6 bases to trimming and J lost 10 bases; unmatched junction nucleotides: 17. The V gene's germline CDR1 is MDHEN and CDR2 SYDVKM. The length of the CDR3 is 16 residues. The CDR3 region is CASSSGLLRGLAEQFF. As DNA, the CDR3 is TGTGCCAGCAGCAGCGGTCTGCTCAGGGGGCTGGCGGAGCAGTTCTTC. Filled out from reference TRBV28 and TRBJ2-1, the complete variable domain reads DVKVTQSSRYLVKRTGEKVFLECVQDMDHENMFWYRQDPGLGLRLIYFSYDVKMKEKGDIPEGYSVSREKKERFSLILESASTNQTSMYLCASSSGLLRGLAEQFFGPGTRLTVL.

V is TRBV7-2 and J is TRBJ1-1; TRBD1 might be the D (6 bases). With 8 bases removed from V and 0 bases from J, the gap between germline ends came to 10 bases. The germline V gene encodes CDR1 SGHTA and CDR2 FQGNSA. CDR3 size: 13 residues. This CDR3 is CASGGHVNTEAFF. The CDR3 DNA follows: TGTGCCAGCGGGGGACACGTGAACACTGAAGCTTTCTTT.

The chain joins TRBV11-2 to TRBJ1-1; 11 bases line up with TRBD1. The germline V gene encodes CDR1 SGHAT and CDR2 FQNNGV. The length of the CDR3 is 15 residues. Trimming cost V 5 bases and J 11 bases; bases outside gene matches: 13. The CDR3 region has the DNA TGTGCCAGCAGCCCCTTGGACAGGGGGCGAAATGGGGCTTTCTTT. Encoded protein: CASSPLDRGRNGAFF.

The chain recombines TRBV27 with TRBJ2-3; 7 nucleotides align to TRBD1. The V gene's germline CDR1 is MNHEY and CDR2 SMNVEV (reference sequence). The CDR3 loop spans 15 amino acids. V was clipped by 4 bases and J by 6 bases; unmatched bases: 10. CDR3: CASSSRTGGWDTQYF. CDR3 in DNA: TGTGCCAGCAGTTCGAGGACAGGCGGTTGGGATACGCAGTATTTT.

This clone appeared a single time. The rearrangement joins TRBV30 to TRBJ2-1, with 7 bases identical to TRBD2. V was clipped by 8 bases and J by 10 bases; unmatched bases: 23. The CDR3 spans 16 residues. From germline, CDR1 is GTSNPN and CDR2 SVGIG (reference sequence). CDR3 sequence: CALPTRRDYPLWEQFF. In DNA, the CDR3 is TGTGCCCTGCCAACCCGCCGGGACTATCCCCTTTGGGAGCAGTTCTTC.

In this sample, this clone turned up a few times. J is TRBJ2-1 and V is TRBV9; 10 nucleotides match TRBD1. The CDR3 totals 13 residues. The germline CDR1 and CDR2 sequences are SGDLS and YYNGEE. The trim removed 7 bases at V and 6 bases at J, leaving 4 bases unmatched. The CDR3 region has the DNA TGTGCCAGCTCACGGGACAGGGGCAATGAGCAGTTCTTC. Translated, it gives CASSRDRGNEQFF. The complete variable domain, with remaining parts taken from reference TRBV9 and TRBJ2-1, reads DSGVTQTPKHLITATGQRVTLRCSPRSGDLSVYWYQQSLDQGLQFLIQYYNGEERAKGNILERFSAQQFPDLHSELNLSSLELGDSALYFCASSRDRGNEQFFGPGTRLTVL.

This rearrangement joins TRBV5-1 to TRBJ2-3; TRBD2 matches 8 bases. Germline loops: CDR1 SGHRS, CDR2 YFSETQ. The CDR3 covers 16 residues. The junction had 10 bases not matched to a gene; V was cut back by 4 bases and J by 3 bases. The CDR3 protein is CASSQSSGVRTDTQYF. CDR3 nucleotide sequence: TGCGCCAGCAGCCAAAGTAGCGGGGTAAGAACAGATACGCAGTATTTT. Drawing the rest from reference TRBV5-1 and TRBJ2-3, the complete variable domain is KAGVTQTPRYLIKTRGQQVTLSCSPISGHRSVSWYQQTPGQGLQFLFEYFSETQRNKGNFPGRFSGRQFSNSRSEMNVSTLELGDSALYLCASSQSSGVRTDTQYFGPGTRLTVL.